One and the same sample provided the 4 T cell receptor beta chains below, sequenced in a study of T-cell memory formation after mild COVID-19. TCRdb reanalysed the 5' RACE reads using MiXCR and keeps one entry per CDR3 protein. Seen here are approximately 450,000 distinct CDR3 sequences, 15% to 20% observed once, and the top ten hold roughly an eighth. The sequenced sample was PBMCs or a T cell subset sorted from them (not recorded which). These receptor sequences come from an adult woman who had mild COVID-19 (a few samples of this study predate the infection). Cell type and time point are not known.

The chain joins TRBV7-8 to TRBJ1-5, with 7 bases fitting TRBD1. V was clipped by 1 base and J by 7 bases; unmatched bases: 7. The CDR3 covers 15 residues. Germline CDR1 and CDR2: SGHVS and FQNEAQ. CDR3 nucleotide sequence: TGTGCCAGCAGCTTAGGGACAGGAGAAGACCAGCCCCAGCATTTT. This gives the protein CASSLGTGEDQPQHF.

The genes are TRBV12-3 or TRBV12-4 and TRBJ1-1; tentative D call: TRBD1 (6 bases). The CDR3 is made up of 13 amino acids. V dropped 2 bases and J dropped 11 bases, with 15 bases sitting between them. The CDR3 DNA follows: TGTGCCAGCAGTTTACACCGGACAGACGGGGCTTTCTTT. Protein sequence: CASSLHRTDGAFF.

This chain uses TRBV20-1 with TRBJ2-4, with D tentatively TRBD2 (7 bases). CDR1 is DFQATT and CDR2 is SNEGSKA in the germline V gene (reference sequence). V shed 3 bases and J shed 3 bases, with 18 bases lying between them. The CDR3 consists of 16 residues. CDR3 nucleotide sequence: TGCAGTGCTAGGGTCTTCAGGGAGGGGGTCAAAAACATTCAGTACTTC. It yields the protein CSARVFREGVKNIQYF.

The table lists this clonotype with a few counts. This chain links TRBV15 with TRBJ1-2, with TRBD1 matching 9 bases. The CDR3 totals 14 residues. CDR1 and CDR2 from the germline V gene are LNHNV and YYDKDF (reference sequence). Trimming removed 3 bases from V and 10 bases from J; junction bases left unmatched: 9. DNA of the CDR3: TGTGCCACCAGCAGTCCCGGGACAGGGCACGCCTACACCTTC. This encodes CATSSPGTGHAYTF. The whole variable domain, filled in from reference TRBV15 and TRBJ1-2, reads DAMVIQNPRYQVTQFGKPVTLSCSQTLNHNVMYWYQQKSSQAPKLLFHYYDKDFNNEADTPDNFQSRRPNTSFCFLDIRSPGLGDTAMYLCATSSPGTGHAYTFGSGTRLTVV.